Each of the 9 T cell receptor beta chains below was sequenced from the same sample in a study of cytomegalovirus exposure and HLA in healthy donors. The PCR used 60 Vbeta and 13 Jbeta primers. Profiling relied on immunoSEQ multiplex PCR, and the TCRdb table lists in-frame clones only, not all of them. The profile shows 150,000 to 200,000 clones, roughly 80% of them singletons. Sequenced: PBMCs. Receptors originate from a female donor in good health and CMV-seronegative.

This chain links TRBV5-4 with TRBJ1-4; D is undetermined. Trimming left V 0 bases short and J 8 bases short, with 14 bases between. In germline, CDR1 is SGHNT, CDR2 YYREEE (reference sequence). The length of the CDR3 is 15 residues. The chain's CDR3 is CASSLVLGASEKLFF. The CDR3 coding sequence is TGTGCCAGCAGCTTGGTTCTGGGAGCCTCAGAAAAACTGTTTTTT.

This clone showed up just a few times. V usage is TRBV6-6 and J usage is TRBJ1-1; the D is unclear. V lost 2 bases, J lost 1 base, and 8 bases lay in between. Germline CDR1 is MNHNY and CDR2 is SVGAGI (reference sequence). The CDR3 has 14 residues. The CDR3 DNA follows: TGTGCCAGCAGTTACACGCCGGGGAACACTGAAGCTTTCTTT. Residues: CASSYTPGNTEAFF.

This chain uses TRBV7-8 with TRBJ1-4; 9 nucleotides line up with TRBD1. Trimming removed 1 base from V and 10 bases from J; junction bases left unmatched: 7. The germline V gene encodes CDR1 SGHVS and CDR2 FQNEAQ. The CDR3 sequence is 15 residues long. The CDR3 region is CASSLGGQGNIKLFF. The CDR3 DNA follows: TGTGCCAGCAGCTTAGGGGGACAGGGTAATATAAAACTGTTTTTT.

The chain employs TRBV28 and TRBJ2-5, with TRBD2 as a possible D gene (6 bases). The CDR3 has 16 residues. Germline lookup yields CDR1 MDHEN and CDR2 SYDVKM. V lost 6 bases and J 2 bases, leaving 19 bases between the germline ends. CDR3 amino acids: CASSPGVAELQETQYF. For the CDR3, the DNA is TGTGCCAGCAGCCCCGGGGTAGCGGAGCTACAAGAGACCCAGTACTTC.

J is TRBJ1-5 and V is TRBV7-8, with TRBD1 as a possible D gene (6 bases). V lost 5 bases to trimming and J lost 2 bases, with 19 bases between them. This CDR3 contains 17 residues. Looked up from germline, CDR1 is SGHVS and CDR2 is FQNEAQ. CDR3 amino acids: CASSQNFQGRGNQPQHF. For the CDR3, the DNA is TGTGCCAGCAGCCAGAATTTTCAGGGGAGAGGCAATCAGCCCCAGCATTTT.

V gene TRBV9 combines with J gene TRBJ2-5; 12 nucleotides align to TRBD2. V lost 1 base to trimming and J lost 5 bases; unmatched junction nucleotides: 6. The CDR3 has 16 amino acids. Germline V CDR1 and CDR2: SGDLS, YYNGEE. This CDR3 is CASSVSTSGGGETQYF. The CDR3 DNA sequence: TGTGCCAGCAGCGTATCGACTAGCGGGGGAGGCGAGACCCAGTACTTC.

This clone occurred once. The V gene is TRBV30, the J gene TRBJ2-1; 13 positions agree with TRBD2. There are 13 residues in the CDR3. Germline CDR1 reads GTSNPN; CDR2 reads SVGIG (reference sequence). The ends lost 6 bases at V and 7 bases at J; junction bases unmatched: 3. The CDR3 DNA follows: TGTGCCTGTACTAGCGGGGGGGCGAATGAGCAGTTCTTC. It is translated as CACTSGGANEQFF.

The rearrangement uses TRBV19 and TRBJ1-2; 9 positions agree with TRBD1. This CDR3 spans 16 amino acids. J was trimmed by 0 bases and V by 5 bases; bases with no gene match: 7. Germline V gene sequence: CDR1 LNHDA, CDR2 SQIVND (reference sequence). CDR3 sequence: CASSSGQGITNYGYTF. The CDR3 DNA sequence: TGTGCCAGTAGTTCAGGACAGGGGATAACTAACTATGGCTACACCTTC.

Remarks on this clone: Other DNA sequences of this sample code for an identical CDR3. This chain joins TRBV30 and TRBJ1-5; maybe TRBD1 (6 bases). Germline loops: CDR1 GTSNPN, CDR2 SVGIG (reference sequence). The CDR3 is made up of 13 amino acids. Trimming removed 0 bases at V and 5 bases at J, with 8 bases between. DNA of the CDR3: TGTGCCTGGAGTGTAAACAGGGATCAGCCCCAGCATTTT. This gives the protein CAWSVNRDQPQHF. The full variable domain, its missing parts supplied by reference TRBV30 and TRBJ1-5, is SQTIHQWPATLVQPVGSPLSLECTVEGTSNPNLYWYRQAAGRGLQLLFYSVGIGQISSEVPQNLSASRPQDRQFILSSKKLLLSDSGFYLCAWSVNRDQPQHFGDGTRLSIL.